This TCR beta chain emerged from a study of blood T cell repertoires in COVID-19. For recovered donors of Cohort 3, there were two negative PCRs, clearance, or symptom resolution. Libraries were prepared by immunoSEQ multiplex PCR; TCRdb keeps only in-frame clonotypes and omits some of them. The sample records roughly 250,000 clones, 70% to 90% being singletons. This clone appeared a single time. This sequence was found in a woman between 50 and 59 years old who had recovered from COVID-19. Sequencing input: PBMCs or T cells enriched from blood (not recorded which).

The CDR3 DNA reads as TGTGCCAGCCGGGACAGGGGTATAGGGAATCAGCCCCAGCATTTT. It codes for CASRDRGIGNQPQHF. The rearrangement joins TRBV2 to TRBJ1-5; TRBD1 aligns across 10 bases. The CDR3 has 15 residues. Germline V lookup: CDR1 SNHLY, CDR2 FYNNEI. V lost 8 bases and J lost 4; bases outside the gene matches: 8.